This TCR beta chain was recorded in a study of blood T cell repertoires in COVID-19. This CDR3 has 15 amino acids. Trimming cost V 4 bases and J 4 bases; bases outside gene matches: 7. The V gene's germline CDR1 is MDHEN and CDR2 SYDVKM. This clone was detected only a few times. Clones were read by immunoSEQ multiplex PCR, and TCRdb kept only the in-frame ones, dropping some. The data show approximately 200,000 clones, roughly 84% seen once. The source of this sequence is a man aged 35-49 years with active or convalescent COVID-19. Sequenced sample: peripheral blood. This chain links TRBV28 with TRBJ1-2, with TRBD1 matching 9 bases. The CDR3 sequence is CASSSGTGLLYGYTF. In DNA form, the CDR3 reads TGTGCCAGCAGTTCCGGGACAGGGCTGCTCTATGGCTACACCTTC.